The rows below give T cell receptor beta chains drawn from one sample of a study of T cell responses to AZD1222 COVID-19 vaccine. Measured with immunoSEQ multiplex PCR; TCRdb has only the in-frame clones, and not every one. The data show approximately 190,000 clones, approximately 91% seen once. The specimen comprised peripheral blood, sampled on day 0 of AZD1222 vaccination. The origin of the receptors is an adult in good health. The CDR3 runs from the conserved cysteine through the conserved F or W. D genes are given only for firm matches. Size tells how often a clone was seen (once, few, many) or the class of an expanded clone, and some rows leave it out.

d_gene: TRBD1; v_gene: TRBV7-9; abundance: .; j_gene: TRBJ2-1; CDR3aa: CASSLFDRARNEQFF; CDR3nt: TGTGCCAGCAGCTTGTTCGACAGGGCCAGGAATGAGCAGTTCTTC
d_gene: .; v_gene: TRBV9; abundance: .; j_gene: TRBJ1-3; CDR3aa: CASSDLQILAGNTIYF; CDR3nt: TGTGCCAGCAGCGACCTTCAAATCTTAGCCGGAAACACCATATATTTT
d_gene: .; v_gene: TRBV15; abundance: .; j_gene: TRBJ2-7; CDR3aa: CATSRGTGYEQYF; CDR3nt: TGTGCCACCAGCAGAGGCACGGGGTACGAGCAGTACTTC
d_gene: TRBD1; v_gene: TRBV6-2/TRBV6-3; abundance: .; j_gene: TRBJ2-7; CDR3aa: CASSPRQGSPYEQYF; CDR3nt: TGTGCCAGCAGCCCCAGACAGGGCTCCCCCTACGAGCAGTACTTC
d_gene: TRBD2; v_gene: TRBV4-1; abundance: .; j_gene: TRBJ2-7; CDR3aa: CASSQAHRWAAGVYEQYF; CDR3nt: TGCGCCAGCAGCCAAGCCCATCGTTGGGCGGCGGGAGTTTACGAGCAGTACTTC
d_gene: .; v_gene: TRBV7-9; abundance: .; j_gene: TRBJ1-2; CDR3aa: CASSLPPAGSYGYTF; CDR3nt: TGTGCCAGCAGCTTACCGCCGGCAGGGAGCTATGGCTACACCTTC
d_gene: TRBD2; v_gene: TRBV6-2/TRBV6-3; abundance: .; j_gene: TRBJ2-7; CDR3aa: CASSYARGRGASYEQYF; CDR3nt: TGTGCCAGCAGTTACGCCCGGGGGCGGGGGGCCTCCTACGAGCAGTACTTC
d_gene: .; v_gene: TRBV19; abundance: .; j_gene: TRBJ1-4; CDR3aa: CASIPATNEKLFF; CDR3nt: TGTGCCAGTATTCCGGCAACTAATGAAAAACTGTTTTTT
d_gene: TRBD1; v_gene: TRBV15; abundance: .; j_gene: TRBJ1-1; CDR3aa: CATSRGQETEAFF; CDR3nt: TGTGCCACCAGCAGGGGACAGGAGACTGAAGCTTTCTTT
d_gene: .; v_gene: TRBV4-2; abundance: .; j_gene: TRBJ1-6; CDR3aa: CASSRRAEWAERNSPLHF; CDR3nt: TGTGCCAGCAGCCGAAGGGCCGAGTGGGCAGAAAGAAATTCACCCCTCCACTTT
d_gene: TRBD2; v_gene: TRBV7-2; abundance: .; j_gene: TRBJ2-5; CDR3aa: CASSRIGTSGGPQGTQYF; CDR3nt: TGTGCCAGCAGCCGGATTGGGACTAGCGGGGGGCCCCAGGGGACCCAGTACTTC
d_gene: .; v_gene: TRBV19; abundance: .; j_gene: TRBJ1-5; CDR3aa: CASSTISGGGNQPQHF; CDR3nt: TGTGCCAGTAGTACGATCTCAGGCGGGGGCAATCAGCCCCAGCATTTT
d_gene: .; v_gene: TRBV3-1/TRBV3-2; abundance: .; j_gene: TRBJ2-1; CDR3aa: CASSQDTQDEQFF; CDR3nt: TGTGCCAGCAGCCAAGATACCCAGGATGAGCAGTTCTTC
d_gene: .; v_gene: TRBV9; abundance: .; j_gene: TRBJ1-1; CDR3aa: CASSPTNTEAFF; CDR3nt: TGTGCCAGCAGCCCGACGAACACTGAAGCTTTCTTT
d_gene: .; v_gene: TRBV2; abundance: .; j_gene: TRBJ2-1; CDR3aa: CASSEPGREQFF; CDR3nt: TGTGCCAGCAGTGAACCGGGAAGGGAACAGTTCTTC
d_gene: .; v_gene: TRBV19; abundance: once; j_gene: TRBJ1-1; CDR3aa: CASRQMPMNTEAFF; CDR3nt: TGTGCCAGTAGACAAATGCCCATGAACACTGAAGCTTTCTTT
d_gene: .; v_gene: TRBV13; abundance: .; j_gene: TRBJ2-1; CDR3aa: CASSLAPRGAAYNEQFF; CDR3nt: TGTGCCAGCAGCTTAGCCCCCCGGGGGGCCGCCTACAATGAGCAGTTCTTC
d_gene: TRBD1; v_gene: TRBV9; abundance: .; j_gene: TRBJ2-5; CDR3aa: CASSAGHTGVGETQYF; CDR3nt: TGTGCCAGCAGCGCGGGACACACAGGGGTCGGGGAGACCCAGTACTTC
d_gene: .; v_gene: TRBV3-1/TRBV3-2; abundance: .; j_gene: TRBJ2-5; CDR3aa: CASSNVGGQYF; CDR3nt: TGTGCCAGCAGCAACGTGGGGGGCCAGTACTTC
d_gene: .; v_gene: TRBV6-2/TRBV6-3; abundance: .; j_gene: TRBJ2-7; CDR3aa: CASSYPYAETVTYEQYF; CDR3nt: TGTGCCAGCAGTTACCCCTACGCTGAGACGGTAACCTACGAGCAGTACTTC
d_gene: .; v_gene: TRBV7-2; abundance: .; j_gene: TRBJ2-3; CDR3aa: CASSLVRFGFTDTQYF; CDR3nt: TGTGCCAGCAGCTTAGTCCGGTTTGGGTTTACAGATACGCAGTATTTT
d_gene: .; v_gene: TRBV7-8; abundance: .; j_gene: TRBJ1-1; CDR3aa: CASSLSGGTEAFF; CDR3nt: TGTGCCAGCAGCCTCAGCGGAGGCACTGAAGCTTTCTTT
d_gene: .; v_gene: TRBV19; abundance: .; j_gene: TRBJ1-1; CDR3aa: CASSSGGNTEAFF; CDR3nt: TGTGCCAGTAGTAGCGGTGGGAACACTGAAGCTTTCTTT
d_gene: .; v_gene: TRBV7-2; abundance: once; j_gene: TRBJ2-1; CDR3aa: CASSARGALLTEQFF; CDR3nt: TGTGCCAGCAGCGCCCGGGGGGCCCTTCTAACTGAGCAGTTCTTC
d_gene: .; v_gene: TRBV19; abundance: .; j_gene: TRBJ2-2; CDR3aa: CASSIVPGFTGELFF; CDR3nt: TGTGCCAGTAGTATCGTCCCCGGTTTCACCGGGGAGCTGTTTTTT
d_gene: .; v_gene: TRBV27; abundance: .; j_gene: TRBJ1-4; CDR3aa: CASSFLGETNEKLFF; CDR3nt: TGTGCCAGCAGTTTCCTAGGAGAAACTAATGAAAAACTGTTTTTT
d_gene: .; v_gene: TRBV3-1/TRBV3-2; abundance: .; j_gene: TRBJ2-1; CDR3aa: CASSQTGDQRFF; CDR3nt: TGTGCCAGCAGCCAGACGGGGGATCAGAGGTTCTTC
d_gene: .; v_gene: TRBV10-3; abundance: .; j_gene: TRBJ1-2; CDR3aa: CAISEPGEHYGYTF; CDR3nt: TGTGCCATCAGTGAACCAGGGGAGCACTATGGCTACACCTTC
d_gene: .; v_gene: TRBV20-1; abundance: .; j_gene: TRBJ2-7; CDR3aa: CSVASSYEQYF; CDR3nt: TGCAGTGTGGCCAGCTCCTACGAGCAGTACTTC
d_gene: TRBD1; v_gene: TRBV3-1/TRBV3-2; abundance: .; j_gene: TRBJ1-1; CDR3aa: CASSLTGRGAEAFF; CDR3nt: TGTGCCAGCAGCCTGACAGGGCGGGGCGCTGAAGCTTTCTTT
d_gene: TRBD1; v_gene: TRBV7-6; abundance: once; j_gene: TRBJ2-5; CDR3aa: CASSLGTAPGGQETQYF; CDR3nt: TGTGCCAGCAGCTTAGGGACAGCTCCAGGGGGCCAAGAGACCCAGTACTTC
d_gene: TRBD1; v_gene: TRBV25-1; abundance: .; j_gene: TRBJ1-3; CDR3aa: CASQGLWTGDPGNTIYF; CDR3nt: TGTGCCAGCCAGGGGTTGTGGACAGGGGATCCTGGAAACACCATATATTTT
d_gene: TRBD1; v_gene: TRBV7-8; abundance: .; j_gene: TRBJ2-7; CDR3aa: CASSLGDRRGEQYF; CDR3nt: TGTGCCAGCAGCTTGGGGGACAGACGAGGGGAGCAGTACTTC
d_gene: .; v_gene: TRBV12-3/TRBV12-4; abundance: .; j_gene: TRBJ2-7; CDR3aa: CASSVASYEQYF; CDR3nt: TGTGCCAGCAGTGTGGCGTCCTACGAGCAGTACTTC
d_gene: .; v_gene: TRBV25-1; abundance: once; j_gene: TRBJ1-5; CDR3aa: CASSGYGGRPQHF; CDR3nt: TGTGCCAGCAGTGGGTACGGTGGGCGGCCCCAGCATTTT
d_gene: .; v_gene: TRBV6-5; abundance: .; j_gene: TRBJ2-6; CDR3aa: CASSYSWPGANVLTF; CDR3nt: TGTGCCAGCAGTTACTCATGGCCTGGGGCCAACGTCCTGACTTTC
d_gene: .; v_gene: TRBV27; abundance: .; j_gene: TRBJ2-2; CDR3aa: CASSLFNLAGELFF; CDR3nt: TGTGCCAGCAGTTTATTTAACCTGGCCGGGGAGCTGTTTTTT
d_gene: .; v_gene: TRBV27; abundance: .; j_gene: TRBJ1-4; CDR3aa: CASSVIGGNEKLFF; CDR3nt: TGTGCCAGCAGTGTAATTGGAGGTAATGAAAAACTGTTTTTT
d_gene: TRBD1; v_gene: TRBV19; abundance: .; j_gene: TRBJ2-7; CDR3aa: CASSRQGYDEQYF; CDR3nt: TGTGCCAGTAGCCGACAGGGGTACGACGAGCAGTACTTC
d_gene: .; v_gene: TRBV14; abundance: .; j_gene: TRBJ1-4; CDR3aa: CASSLGLDEKLFF; CDR3nt: TGTGCCAGCAGCCTAGGACTTGATGAAAAACTGTTTTTT
d_gene: .; v_gene: TRBV7-8; abundance: .; j_gene: TRBJ1-4; CDR3aa: CASSAPAGGEKLFF; CDR3nt: TGTGCCAGCAGCGCCCCCGCGGGTGGGGAAAAACTGTTTTTT
d_gene: .; v_gene: TRBV28; abundance: .; j_gene: TRBJ2-6; CDR3aa: CASSLAGSGANVLTF; CDR3nt: TGTGCCAGCAGCCTTGCCGGTTCTGGGGCCAACGTCCTGACTTTC
d_gene: .; v_gene: TRBV13; abundance: .; j_gene: TRBJ2-7; CDR3aa: CASSLDTGQYF; CDR3nt: TGTGCCAGCAGCTTAGATACGGGGCAGTACTTC
d_gene: .; v_gene: TRBV6-5; abundance: once; j_gene: TRBJ1-2; CDR3aa: CASRRRGGTDYGYTF; CDR3nt: TGTGCCAGCCGTCGAAGGGGCGGGACGGACTATGGCTACACCTTC
d_gene: .; v_gene: TRBV19; abundance: .; j_gene: TRBJ2-1; CDR3aa: CASSLSSASFNWEQFF; CDR3nt: TGTGCCAGTAGCCTCTCTAGCGCTTCCTTTAACTGGGAGCAGTTCTTC
d_gene: .; v_gene: TRBV21-1; abundance: .; j_gene: TRBJ2-5; CDR3aa: CASSRGTYQETQYF; CDR3nt: TGTGCCAGCAGCAGAGGGACCTACCAAGAGACCCAGTACTTC
d_gene: TRBD1; v_gene: TRBV4-2; abundance: .; j_gene: TRBJ1-1; CDR3aa: CASSLGQGSQNTEAFF; CDR3nt: TGTGCCAGCAGCCTCGGACAGGGCTCCCAGAACACTGAAGCTTTCTTT
d_gene: .; v_gene: TRBV18; abundance: .; j_gene: TRBJ2-7; CDR3aa: CASRSGASYEQYF; CDR3nt: TGTGCCAGCCGCTCCGGGGCCTCCTACGAGCAGTACTTC
d_gene: .; v_gene: TRBV11-2; abundance: .; j_gene: TRBJ2-7; CDR3aa: CASSLDGWSSYEQYF; CDR3nt: TGTGCCAGCAGCTTAGACGGGTGGAGCTCCTACGAGCAGTACTTC
d_gene: .; v_gene: TRBV6-1; abundance: .; j_gene: TRBJ1-2; CDR3aa: CASSEQYGYTF; CDR3nt: TGTGCCAGCAGTGAGCAGTATGGCTACACCTTC
d_gene: .; v_gene: TRBV19; abundance: .; j_gene: TRBJ1-2; CDR3aa: CASSNGENYGYTF; CDR3nt: TGTGCCAGTAGTAACGGGGAAAACTATGGCTACACCTTC
d_gene: TRBD1; v_gene: TRBV5-4; abundance: .; j_gene: TRBJ2-7; CDR3aa: CASSFKGADYEQYF; CDR3nt: TGTGCCAGCAGCTTCAAGGGGGCGGACTACGAGCAGTACTTC